Below are 15 T cell receptor beta chains sequenced from a single sample in a study of shared clonotypes between healthy human individuals. Generated by immunoSEQ multiplex PCR, the TCRdb table keeps only in-frame clones and is missing some. The data contain 1,500,000 or so clones, just under 99% of them seen just once; the ten biggest clones take up roughly 0.36%. Input material: naive CD4+ T cells sorted from blood. Subset reported: CD45RA+ positively selected. These receptors were collected from a man younger than 45 in good health.

The chain uses TRBV21-1 and TRBJ2-7; TRBD2 is the table's D call and was not checked against the DNA. TRBV21-1 is classified as a pseudogene. CDR3 length equals 16 residues. The CDR3, as DNA: TGTGCCAGCAGCAAAGGAGGACTAGCGGGGACCTACGAGCAGTACTTC. Protein sequence: CASSKGGLAGTYEQYF.

The chain uses TRBV30 and TRBJ1-5; maybe TRBD1 (6 bases). The germline gives CDR1 GTSNPN, CDR2 SVGIG (reference sequence). This CDR3 comprises 18 residues. V lost 4 bases and J 0 bases, leaving 22 bases between the germline ends. CDR3: CAWKGSRTDNYSNQPQHF. CDR3 DNA: TGTGCCTGGAAAGGCAGTCGGACAGATAATTATAGCAATCAGCCCCAGCATTTT.

This chain connects TRBV11-3 to TRBJ2-7; no clear D gene. V was clipped by 3 bases and J by 3 bases, with 12 bases between them. CDR1 is SGHNT and CDR2 is YENEEA in the germline V gene. The CDR3 has 14 amino acids. This chain's CDR3 is CASSFEVGDYEQYF. DNA of the CDR3: TGTGCCAGCAGCTTTGAAGTCGGAGACTACGAGCAGTACTTC.

The chain combines TRBV18 with TRBJ2-7; a weak D match, TRBD2 (6 bases). Germline values: CDR1 KGHSH, CDR2 LQKENI. This CDR3 is 14 amino acids long. The V and J ends lost 6 bases and 5 bases respectively, with 17 bases between them. The CDR3 DNA reads as TGTGCCAGCTCGGTCGCGGGGTTCGACGACGAGCAGTACTTC. Translation gives CASSVAGFDDEQYF.

This chain connects TRBV20-1 to TRBJ2-7; maybe TRBD2 (5 bases). The CDR3 totals 11 residues. The V end was cut by 1 base, the J end by 9 bases, with 10 bases between. Germline-derived CDR1 and CDR2 are DFQATT and SNEGSKA (reference sequence). CDR3 coding DNA: TGCAGTGCTAGAGGTGGGCTAGCGCAGTACTTC. Encoded protein: CSARGGLAQYF.

In this sample, this clone turned up once. The chain has TRBV18 and TRBJ1-2; 8 nucleotides agree with TRBD1. From germline, CDR1 is KGHSH and CDR2 LQKENI. The J segment lost 0 bases and the V segment lost 3 bases, leaving 3 bases of the junction unmatched. The CDR3 runs to 15 residues. The CDR3 sequence is CASSPIQGANYGYTF. The DNA for the CDR3 is TGTGCCAGCTCACCCATACAGGGGGCTAACTATGGCTACACCTTC.

The count of this clone is one. The chain links TRBV10-3 to TRBJ2-7, with 10 bases that match TRBD1. V trimming: 10 bases; J trimming: 6 bases; junction bases outside the gene matches: 9. Per germline, CDR1 ENHRY and CDR2 SYGVKD. CDR3 length equals 13 residues. The chain's CDR3 is CATTGTGDGEQYF. CDR3 sequence (DNA): TGTGCCACCACCGGGACAGGGGATGGCGAGCAGTACTTC.

CDR3 DNA sequence: TGTGCCAGCAGCCCAGCAGCCGGACAGAGCTCTGGGGCCAACGTCCTGACTTTC. Translated: CASSPAAGQSSGANVLTF. V and J are TRBV7-7 and TRBJ2-6; TRBD1 might be the D (6 bases). V was pared by 5 bases and J by 0 bases, with 17 bases between. The V gene's germline CDR1 is SSHAT and CDR2 FNYEAQ (reference sequence). This CDR3 is 18 amino acids long.

The CDR3 DNA sequence: TGTGCCAGCAGCGTCAACAGGGGGGATAGCTACACCTTC. This translates into CASSVNRGDSYTF. The chain uses TRBV11-2 and TRBJ1-2, with 8 nucleotides matching TRBD1. The CDR3 runs 13 residues. After removal of 5 bases from V and 9 bases from J, the junction contained 8 bases not matched to a gene. Germline V gives CDR1 SGHAT, CDR2 FQNNGV. The full variable domain, its missing parts supplied by reference TRBV11-2 and TRBJ1-2, is EAGVAQSPRYKIIEKRQSVAFWCNPISGHATLYWYQQILGQGPKLLIQFQNNGVVDDSQLPKDRFSAERLKGVDSTLKIQPAKLEDSAVYLCASSVNRGDSYTFGSGTRLTVV.

The V gene is TRBV19, the J gene TRBJ1-2; TRBD1 matches at 8 bases. Germline-derived CDR1 and CDR2 are LNHDA and SQIVND (reference sequence). The CDR3 totals 15 residues. With V trimmed by 3 bases and J by 4 bases, 7 bases remained unmatched. CDR3 DNA: TGTGCCAGTAGTATCGCCAGGGGGCTGAGCTATGGCTACACCTTC. Its translation is CASSIARGLSYGYTF.

The V gene is TRBV30, the J gene TRBJ2-2; D call uncertain. From germline, CDR1 is GTSNPN and CDR2 SVGIG (reference sequence). The CDR3 totals 13 residues. Trimming pared 1 base from V and 2 bases from J, leaving 5 bases between. CDR3 sequence reads: CAWSALNTGELFF. DNA for the CDR3: TGTGCCTGGAGTGCCCTAAACACCGGGGAGCTGTTTTTT.

This chain connects TRBV27 to TRBJ2-4; D is undetermined. This CDR3 contains 14 residues. V was shortened by 3 bases and J by 0 bases, with 6 bases between the two germline ends. Germline CDR1 and CDR2: MNHEY and SMNVEV (reference sequence). The CDR3 coding sequence is TGTGCCAGCAGTTTTTGGGGAGCCAAAAACATTCAGTACTTC. This sequence encodes CASSFWGAKNIQYF.

The chain is built from TRBV7-8 and TRBJ2-3; TRBD1 aligns across 9 bases. J gave up 4 bases and V 0 bases, and 11 bases lay outside the gene matches. The germline gives CDR1 SGHVS, CDR2 FQNEAQ. The CDR3 spans 18 residues. The CDR3 protein is CASSLAPSGTGLSDTQYF. The CDR3 region has the DNA TGTGCCAGCAGCTTAGCCCCGAGTGGGACAGGGCTCTCAGATACGCAGTATTTT.

The gene calls are TRBV9 and TRBJ2-3; D assignment may be TRBD1 or TRBD2 (5 bases each). The germline V and J ends were trimmed by 1 base and 0 bases, with 12 bases remaining between them. The germline V gene has CDR1 SGDLS and CDR2 YYNGEE. CDR3 length: 16 amino acids. The CDR3 here is CASSVSRGWSTDTQYF. The DNA for the CDR3 is TGTGCCAGCAGCGTAAGTCGGGGCTGGAGCACAGATACGCAGTATTTT.

V and J are TRBV7-9 and TRBJ2-1, with no clear D. The germline V gene encodes CDR1 SEHNR and CDR2 FQNEAQ (reference sequence). V lost 2 bases, J lost 5 bases, and 7 bases lay in between. The CDR3 extends over 13 amino acids. The CDR3 DNA sequence: TGTGCCAGCAGCTTATATAGGGACAATGAGCAGTTCTTC. This gives the protein CASSLYRDNEQFF. Full variable domain (rest looked up from reference TRBV7-9 and TRBJ2-1): DTGVSQNPRHKITKRGQNVTFRCDPISEHNRLYWYRQTLGQGPEFLTYFQNEAQLEKSRLLSDRFSAERPKGSFSTLEIQRTEQGDSAMYLCASSLYRDNEQFFGPGTRLTVL.